A selection of T cell receptor beta chains follows, all from one sample in a study of patients and donors after allogeneic stem cell transplantation. TCRdb analysed the RT-PCR reads with MiXCR anew, one entry per CDR3 protein. The sample lists 10,000 to 13,000 distinct CDR3 sequences; 22% were seen once. Source material: blood, either unsorted or a sorted T cell fraction (not recorded which). These receptors all come from a human donor who was either an allogeneic HSCT recipient or a stem cell or donor lymphocyte infusion donor (not recorded which). It is not recorded whose cells these are; they may come from a transplant donor. Both conserved end residues are part of each CDR3. D genes are given only for firm matches. Where a row states a size, it is once, few, many or the class of an expanded clone; other rows omit it.

clone_size	v_call	d_call	j_call	cdr3_aa	cdr3_nt
few	TRBV30	NA	TRBJ1-2	CAWTPGDSYGYTF	TGTGCCTGGACCCCAGGGGATAGCTATGGCTACACCTTC
few	TRBV20-1	NA	TRBJ1-3	CSARIGGAIYF	TGCAGTGCTAGGATAGGAGGCGCCATATATTTT
medium-sized	TRBV5-1	NA	TRBJ1-1	CASSLGGAEGEAFF	TGCGCCAGCAGCTTGGGTGGGGCAGAGGGTGAAGCTTTCTTT
NA	TRBV12-3/TRBV12-4	NA	TRBJ1-1	CASSLAQVTTEAFF	TGTGCCAGCAGTTTAGCGCAGGTCACTACTGAAGCTTTCTTT
few	TRBV7-8	NA	TRBJ1-3	CASSTQGTDLVGNTIYF	TGTGCCAGCAGCACCCAAGGGACGGATCTCGTCGGAAACACCATATATTTT
many	TRBV12-3/TRBV12-4	NA	TRBJ1-1	CASSLIKDTEAFF	TGTGCCAGCAGTTTAATAAAGGACACTGAAGCTTTCTTT
NA	TRBV6-5	TRBD1	TRBJ1-1	CARRGPRLTPEAFF	TGTGCCCGCAGGGGGCCCCGGCTCACACCGGAAGCTTTCTTT
NA	TRBV5-1	NA	TRBJ1-2	CASSPRPPGQDNYGYTF	TGCGCCAGCAGCCCCCGTCCCCCGGGACAAGATAACTATGGCTACACCTTC
few	TRBV12-3/TRBV12-4	TRBD2	TRBJ2-1	CASSRDPRGVEQFF	TGTGCCAGCAGCAGAGATCCCCGGGGGGTCGAGCAGTTCTTC
many	TRBV27	TRBD1	TRBJ2-1	CASSPLTGIEHLRNEQFF	TGTGCCAGCAGTCCCCTGACAGGGATAGAACATCTGAGGAATGAGCAGTTCTTC
NA	TRBV30	NA	TRBJ1-3	CAWRAARRDPLSGNTIYF	TGTGCCTGGAGGGCGGCTCGCCGGGATCCACTCTCTGGAAACACCATATATTTT
NA	TRBV29-1	TRBD2	TRBJ2-1	CSVDSSGGWDEQFF	TGCAGCGTTGATTCTAGCGGGGGGTGGGATGAGCAGTTCTTC
NA	TRBV14	NA	TRBJ1-1	CASSQIPSAEAFF	TGTGCCAGCAGCCAAATACCATCGGCTGAAGCTTTCTTT
NA	TRBV6-4	NA	TRBJ1-1	CASSDSIRLAAFF	TGTGCCAGCAGTGACTCGATTCGTTTGGCGGCTTTCTTT
many	TRBV5-5	TRBD1	TRBJ1-4	CASSRTGGNEKLFF	TGTGCCAGCAGCAGGACAGGGGGTAATGAAAAACTGTTTTTT
NA	TRBV5-6	TRBD1	TRBJ2-7	CASSLRTGVSYEQYF	TGTGCCAGCAGCCTCAGGACAGGGGTTTCCTACGAGCAGTACTTC
NA	TRBV5-5	NA	TRBJ2-1	CASSANNEQFF	TGTGCCAGCAGCGCCAACAATGAGCAGTTCTTC
few	TRBV7-2	NA	TRBJ2-1	CASSLAGRGPYNEQFF	TGTGCCAGCAGCTTAGCGGGGCGGGGCCCTTACAATGAGCAGTTCTTC
many	TRBV20-1	TRBD1	TRBJ2-7	CSAPRTGSSYEQYF	TGCAGTGCTCCCAGGACAGGGAGCTCCTACGAGCAGTACTTC
NA	TRBV7-2	TRBD2	TRBJ2-5	CASSLRLAGDQETQYF	TGTGCCAGCAGCTTAAGGCTAGCGGGGGACCAAGAGACCCAGTACTTC
NA	TRBV9	NA	TRBJ1-2	CASSAMDSFASNYGYTF	TGTGCCAGCAGCGCCATGGACAGCTTCGCTTCTAACTATGGCTACACCTTC
many	TRBV5-1	TRBD1	TRBJ1-1	CASSWIQGRNTEAFF	TGCGCCAGCAGCTGGATACAGGGGAGGAACACTGAAGCTTTCTTT
few	TRBV9	TRBD1	TRBJ1-2	CASSRDRNYGYTF	TGTGCCAGCAGCCGGGACAGGAACTATGGCTACACCTTC
NA	TRBV7-2	NA	TRBJ1-1	CASSTNRGTEAFF	TGTGCCAGCAGCACTAACAGAGGCACTGAAGCTTTCTTT
NA	TRBV5-1	NA	TRBJ1-1	CASSSGEYTEAFF	TGCGCCAGCAGCTCGGGGGAGTACACTGAAGCTTTCTTT
NA	TRBV12-3/TRBV12-4	NA	TRBJ1-6	CASSLGQFIYNSPLHF	TGTGCCAGCAGTCTAGGACAGTTTATCTATAATTCACCCCTCCACTTT
NA	TRBV5-5	NA	TRBJ1-1	CASSPGSFTEAFF	TGTGCCAGCAGCCCCGGGAGTTTCACTGAAGCTTTCTTT
NA	TRBV6-1	TRBD2	TRBJ2-5	CAGAGVGHQETQYF	TGTGCCGGCGCGGGAGTGGGACACCAAGAGACCCAGTACTTC
NA	TRBV19	NA	TRBJ1-1	CASSPGRGQTGAEAFF	TGTGCCAGTAGCCCGGGGAGAGGCCAAACGGGGGCTGAAGCTTTCTTT
few	TRBV6-6	NA	TRBJ1-6	CASSTSFTSPLHF	NA
NA	TRBV20-1	NA	TRBJ1-2	CSARDNQSGYTF	TGCAGTGCTAGGGACAATCAGTCGGGCTACACCTTC
NA	TRBV5-6	TRBD1	TRBJ1-6	CASRRTGGRTYSPLHF	TGTGCCAGCAGACGAACAGGGGGAAGAACGTATTCACCCCTCCACTTT
few	TRBV20-1	NA	TRBJ1-1	CSARLGGPNTEAFF	TGCAGTGCTAGGCTGGGGGGGCCGAACACTGAAGCTTTCTTT
many	TRBV20-1	NA	TRBJ1-5	CSAIPDGNQPQHF	TGCAGTGCTATACCAGATGGCAATCAGCCCCAGCATTTT
many	TRBV12-3/TRBV12-4	NA	TRBJ1-6	CASSLARYNSPLHF	TGTGCCAGCAGTTTAGCTCGGTATAATTCACCCCTCCACTTT
many	TRBV7-6	NA	TRBJ1-4	CASSPQLAETTNEKLFF	TGTGCCAGCAGCCCCCAATTGGCGGAGACAACTAATGAAAAACTGTTTTTT
few	TRBV5-1	NA	TRBJ1-1	CASSLRATEAFF	TGCGCCAGCAGCTTGAGGGCCACTGAAGCTTTCTTT
NA	TRBV3-1	NA	TRBJ1-2	CASSQRPNSGGYTF	TGTGCCAGCAGCCAACGGCCCAACTCTGGGGGCTACACCTTC
few	TRBV20-1	NA	TRBJ1-1	CSAYTGLGAFF	TGCAGTGCCTATACAGGGTTAGGGGCTTTCTTT
NA	TRBV20-1	NA	TRBJ1-6	CSAMRDKENSPLHF	TGCAGTGCTATGAGGGACAAGGAGAATTCACCCCTCCACTTT
NA	TRBV20-1	NA	TRBJ1-5	CSAWGGNSNQPQHF	TGCAGTGCCTGGGGGGGGAATAGCAATCAGCCCCAGCATTTT
few	TRBV3-1	TRBD2	TRBJ2-7	CASSPGLAGIEQYF	TGTGCCAGCAGCCCAGGACTAGCGGGGATCGAGCAGTACTTC
few	TRBV5-1	TRBD1	TRBJ1-2	CASSWGQGNYGYTF	TGCGCCAGCAGCTGGGGACAGGGGAACTATGGCTACACCTTC
many	TRBV10-3	TRBD1	TRBJ1-6	CAISFGQGDSPLHF	TGTGCCATCAGTTTCGGACAGGGCGATTCACCCCTCCACTTT
NA	TRBV6-6	TRBD1	TRBJ1-2	CASSSRDRAHGYTF	TGTGCCAGCAGTAGCCGGGACAGGGCCCATGGCTACACCTTC
few	TRBV27	NA	TRBJ2-1	CASRDLSYNEQFF	TGTGCCAGCCGGGACCTTTCCTACAATGAGCAGTTCTTC
few	TRBV3-1	TRBD1	TRBJ1-5	CASSRTGAGQPQHF	TGTGCCAGCAGCCGAACAGGGGCGGGCCAGCCCCAGCATTTT
few	TRBV20-1	NA	TRBJ2-1	CSARGSRTMTYNEQFF	TGCAGTGCTAGGGGGTCGCGAACTATGACCTACAATGAGCAGTTCTTC
NA	TRBV5-1	NA	TRBJ2-6	CASSLDHVGSGANVLTF	TGCGCCAGCAGCTTGGACCACGTAGGCTCTGGGGCCAACGTCCTGACTTTC
NA	TRBV7-9	TRBD2	TRBJ2-1	CASSTGTSGTNEQFF	TGTGCCAGCAGCACCGGGACTAGCGGGACGAATGAGCAGTTCTTC
NA	TRBV7-2	TRBD1	TRBJ2-4	CASSSGQGYGNIQYF	TGTGCCAGCAGCTCAGGACAGGGTTACGGAAACATTCAGTACTTC